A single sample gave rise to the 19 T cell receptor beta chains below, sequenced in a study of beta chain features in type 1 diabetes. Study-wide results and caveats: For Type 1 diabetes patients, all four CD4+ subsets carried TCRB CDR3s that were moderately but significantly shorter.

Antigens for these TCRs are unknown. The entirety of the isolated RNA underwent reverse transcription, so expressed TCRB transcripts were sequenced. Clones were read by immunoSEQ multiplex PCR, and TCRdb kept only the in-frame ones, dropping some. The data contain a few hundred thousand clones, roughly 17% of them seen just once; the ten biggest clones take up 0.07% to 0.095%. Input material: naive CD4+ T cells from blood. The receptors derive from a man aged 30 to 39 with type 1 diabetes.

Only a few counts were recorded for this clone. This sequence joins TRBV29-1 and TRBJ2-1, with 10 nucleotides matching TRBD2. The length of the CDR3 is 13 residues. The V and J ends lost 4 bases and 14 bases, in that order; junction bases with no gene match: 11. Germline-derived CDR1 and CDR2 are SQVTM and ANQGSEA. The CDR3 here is CSVVASGRDTEFF. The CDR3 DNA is TGCAGCGTTGTAGCTAGCGGGAGAGACACGGAGTTCTTC.

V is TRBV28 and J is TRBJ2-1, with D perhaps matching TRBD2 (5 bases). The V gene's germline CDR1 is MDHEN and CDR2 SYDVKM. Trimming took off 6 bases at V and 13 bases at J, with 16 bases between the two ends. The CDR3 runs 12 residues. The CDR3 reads CASSLIGGLQFF. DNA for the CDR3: TGTGCCAGCAGCCTAATCGGCGGGTTACAGTTCTTC.

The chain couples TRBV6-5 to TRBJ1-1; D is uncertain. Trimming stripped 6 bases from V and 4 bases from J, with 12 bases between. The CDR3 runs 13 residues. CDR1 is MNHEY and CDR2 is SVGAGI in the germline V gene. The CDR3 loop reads CASSPGSRTEAFF. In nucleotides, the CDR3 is TGTGCCAGCAGCCCAGGCTCGCGCACTGAAGCTTTCTTT.

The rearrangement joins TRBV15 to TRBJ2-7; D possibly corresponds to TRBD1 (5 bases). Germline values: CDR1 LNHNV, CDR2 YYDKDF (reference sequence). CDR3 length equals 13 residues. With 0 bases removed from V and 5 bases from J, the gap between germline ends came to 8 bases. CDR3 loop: CATSRDIGDEQYF. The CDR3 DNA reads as TGTGCCACCAGCAGAGATATAGGGGACGAGCAGTACTTC.

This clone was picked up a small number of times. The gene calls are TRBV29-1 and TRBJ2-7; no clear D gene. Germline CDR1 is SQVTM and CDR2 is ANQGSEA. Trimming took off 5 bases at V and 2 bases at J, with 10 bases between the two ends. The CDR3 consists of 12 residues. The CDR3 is CSVQIRAYEQYF. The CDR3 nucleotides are TGCAGCGTTCAAATTAGAGCCTACGAGCAGTACTTC.

As DNA, the CDR3 is TGCAGCGTTGGCGCCACTAGCGGGAGAGGAGAGACCCAGTACTTC. It yields the protein CSVGATSGRGETQYF. V usage is TRBV29-1 and J usage is TRBJ2-5, with TRBD2 matching over 11 bases. Trimming took 4 bases from V and 4 from J; bases not matched to a gene: 8. The length of the CDR3 is 15 residues. Germline loops: CDR1 SQVTM, CDR2 ANQGSEA.

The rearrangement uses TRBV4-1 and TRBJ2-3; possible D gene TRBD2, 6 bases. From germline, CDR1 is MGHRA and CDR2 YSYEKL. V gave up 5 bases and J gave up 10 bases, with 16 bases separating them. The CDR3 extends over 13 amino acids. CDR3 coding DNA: TGCGCCAGCAGCGGCGCCACCGGGGAGGCGCAGTATTTT. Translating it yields CASSGATGEAQYF.

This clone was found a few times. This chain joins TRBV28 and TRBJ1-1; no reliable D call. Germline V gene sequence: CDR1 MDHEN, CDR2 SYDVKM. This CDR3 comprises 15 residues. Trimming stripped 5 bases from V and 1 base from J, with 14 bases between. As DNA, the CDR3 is TGTGCCAGCAGTGCCCCGGGCAGTCGGAACACTGAAGCTTTCTTT. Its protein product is CASSAPGSRNTEAFF.

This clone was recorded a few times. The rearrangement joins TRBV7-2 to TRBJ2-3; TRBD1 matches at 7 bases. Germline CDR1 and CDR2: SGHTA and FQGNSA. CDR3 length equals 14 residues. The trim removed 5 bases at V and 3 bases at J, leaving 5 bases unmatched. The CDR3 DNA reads TGTGCCAGCAGCATAAAGACAGGGACAGATACGCAGTATTTT. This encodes CASSIKTGTDTQYF.

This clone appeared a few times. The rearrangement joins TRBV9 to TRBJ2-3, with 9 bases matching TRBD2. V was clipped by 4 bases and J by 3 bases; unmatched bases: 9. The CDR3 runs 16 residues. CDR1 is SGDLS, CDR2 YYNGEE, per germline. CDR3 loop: CASSLRSGSETDTQYF. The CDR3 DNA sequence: TGTGCCAGCAGCTTACGTAGCGGGAGTGAGACAGATACGCAGTATTTT.

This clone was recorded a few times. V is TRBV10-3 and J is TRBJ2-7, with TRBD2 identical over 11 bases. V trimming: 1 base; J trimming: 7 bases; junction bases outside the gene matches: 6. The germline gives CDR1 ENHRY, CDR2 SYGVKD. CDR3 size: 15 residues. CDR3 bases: TGTGCCATCAGTGAGTTACTAGCGGGGGTGAGGGAGCAGTACTTC. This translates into CAISELLAGVREQYF.

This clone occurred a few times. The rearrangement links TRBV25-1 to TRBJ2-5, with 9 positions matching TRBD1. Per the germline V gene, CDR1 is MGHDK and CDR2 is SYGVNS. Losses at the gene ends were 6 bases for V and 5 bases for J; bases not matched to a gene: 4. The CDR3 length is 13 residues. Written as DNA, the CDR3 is TGTGCCAGCAGACAGGGGGCAGGGGAGACCCAGTACTTC. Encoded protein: CASRQGAGETQYF.

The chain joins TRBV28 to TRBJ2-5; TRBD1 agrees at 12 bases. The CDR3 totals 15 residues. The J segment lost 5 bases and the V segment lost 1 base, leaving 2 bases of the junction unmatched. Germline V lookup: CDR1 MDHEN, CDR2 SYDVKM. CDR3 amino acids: CASSLFGTGGETQYF. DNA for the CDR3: TGTGCCAGCAGTTTATTTGGGACAGGGGGCGAGACCCAGTACTTC.

The CDR3 protein is CASSQGGLSYEQYF. The CDR3 DNA is TGCGCCAGCAGCCAAGGTGGCCTCTCCTACGAGCAGTACTTC. This rearrangement joins TRBV4-1 to TRBJ2-7; no clear D. Per germline, CDR1 MGHRA and CDR2 YSYEKL. Trimming pared 1 base from V and 0 bases from J, leaving 7 bases between. The CDR3 runs to 14 residues.

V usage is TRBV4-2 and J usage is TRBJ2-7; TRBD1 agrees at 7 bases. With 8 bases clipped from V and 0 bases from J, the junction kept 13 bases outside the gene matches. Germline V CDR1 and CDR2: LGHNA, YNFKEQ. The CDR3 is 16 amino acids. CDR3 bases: TGTGCCAGCTTAGGTACAGGGGATTTGGGCTCCTACGAGCAGTACTTC. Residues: CASLGTGDLGSYEQYF.

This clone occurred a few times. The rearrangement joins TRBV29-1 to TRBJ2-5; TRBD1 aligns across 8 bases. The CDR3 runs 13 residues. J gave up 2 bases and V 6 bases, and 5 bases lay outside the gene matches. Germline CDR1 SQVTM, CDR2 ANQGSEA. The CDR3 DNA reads TGCAGCGTCGCCCGACAGGGGCAAGAGACCCAGTACTTC. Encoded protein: CSVARQGQETQYF.

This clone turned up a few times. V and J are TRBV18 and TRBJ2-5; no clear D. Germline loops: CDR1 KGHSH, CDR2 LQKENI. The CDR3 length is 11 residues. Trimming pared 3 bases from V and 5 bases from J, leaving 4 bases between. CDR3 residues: CASSPTETQYF. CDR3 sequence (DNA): TGTGCCAGCTCACCGACGGAGACCCAGTACTTC. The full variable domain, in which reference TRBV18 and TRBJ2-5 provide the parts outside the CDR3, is NAGVMQNPRHLVRRRGQEARLRCSPMKGHSHVYWYRQLPEEGLKFMVYLQKENIIDESGMPKERFSAEFPKEGPSILRIQQVVRGDSAAYFCASSPTETQYFGPGTRLLVL.

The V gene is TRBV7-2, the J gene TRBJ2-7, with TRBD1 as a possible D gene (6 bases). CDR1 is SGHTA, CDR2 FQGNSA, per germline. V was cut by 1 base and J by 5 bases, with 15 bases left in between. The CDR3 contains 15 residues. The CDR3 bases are TGTGCCAGCAGCTTAGTAGCCACAGGGACCGACGAGCAGTACTTC. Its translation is CASSLVATGTDEQYF.

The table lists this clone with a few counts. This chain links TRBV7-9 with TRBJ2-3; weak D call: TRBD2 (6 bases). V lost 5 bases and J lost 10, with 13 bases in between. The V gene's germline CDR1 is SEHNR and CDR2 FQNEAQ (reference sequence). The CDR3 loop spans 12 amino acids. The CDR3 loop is CASSPEGGSQYF. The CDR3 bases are TGTGCCAGCAGCCCGGAGGGAGGATCGCAGTATTTT.